One sample yielded the 9 T cell receptor beta chains listed below, sequenced in a study of CD8+CD57+ T cells in acquired aplastic anemia. TCR beta VDJ combinations and CDR3 sequences were profiled from genomic DNA. TCRdb fed the reads into MiXCR, producing one record per CDR3 protein. The sample includes approximately 170,000 distinct CDR3 sequences, roughly half seen only once; the top ten take roughly 15%. The sample comprised sorted CD4+, CD8+, or CD8+CD57+ T cells (not recorded which) from PBMCs. The receptors stem from a human donor in good health, serving as a control.

The chain recombines TRBV20-1 with TRBJ1-5, with 9 bases lining up with TRBD1. Germline lookup yields CDR1 DFQATT and CDR2 SNEGSKA (reference sequence). The CDR3 length is 15 residues. J was trimmed by 3 bases and V by 0 bases; bases with no gene match: 3. The CDR3 loop reads CSARETGGPNQPQHF. DNA of the CDR3: TGCAGTGCTAGAGAGACAGGGGGACCCAATCAGCCCCAGCATTTT.

This rearrangement joins TRBV2 to TRBJ2-3; 14 nucleotides align to TRBD2. Germline V CDR1 and CDR2: SNHLY, FYNNEI. This CDR3 contains 19 residues. V was pared by 5 bases and J by 8 bases, with 18 bases of the junction left unmatched. The CDR3 loop reads CASSFSYPGLAGVGATQYF. The CDR3 DNA reads TGTGCCAGCAGTTTTAGTTATCCGGGACTAGCGGGGGTGGGCGCTACGCAGTATTTT.

This clonotype was picked up many times. The CDR3 DNA sequence: TGTGCCAGCAGTTTCGCCAGGGGGGGGCATAGAGATACGCAGTATTTT. It yields the protein CASSFARGGHRDTQYF. The chain has TRBV6-5 and TRBJ2-3, with D tentatively TRBD1 or TRBD2 (7 bases each). The CDR3 contains 16 residues. Trimming removed 4 bases from V and 5 bases from J, with 19 bases in between. In germline, CDR1 is MNHEY, CDR2 SVGAGI.

J is TRBJ1-1 and V is TRBV28, with D hard to call. The CDR3 contains 12 residues. Deletions cut 6 bases from V and 8 bases from J, with 13 bases between. Per germline, CDR1 MDHEN and CDR2 SYDVKM. In DNA form, the CDR3 reads TGTGCCAGCAGGGGCGGCGAATCGGAAGCTTTCTTT. This sequence encodes CASRGGESEAFF.

The sample holds many counts of this clonotype. This chain connects TRBV12-3 or TRBV12-4 to TRBJ1-5, with TRBD1 as a possible D gene (5 bases). Between the trimmed V and J ends, which lost 5 bases and 4 bases, there was a span of 12 bases. CDR3 length: 14 residues. The CDR3 here is CASSMGRINQPQHF. The CDR3 coding sequence is TGTGCCAGCAGTATGGGACGGATAAATCAGCCCCAGCATTTT.

In its sample, this clonotype was seen many times. The J gene is TRBJ2-1, the V gene TRBV27; no firm D call. The CDR3 loop spans 14 amino acids. CDR1 MNHEY and CDR2 SMNVEV come from the germline V gene (reference sequence). V shed 6 bases and J shed 4 bases, with 13 bases lying between them. As DNA, the CDR3 is TGTGCCAGCAGAGAGGTGGGCGGATACAATGAGCAGTTCTTC. Translated, it gives CASREVGGYNEQFF.

The table lists this clonotype with many counts. The chain combines TRBV7-9 with TRBJ2-6; 9 positions agree with TRBD1. Germline CDR1 and CDR2: SEHNR and FQNEAQ (reference sequence). The CDR3 consists of 17 residues. V dropped 6 bases and J dropped 0; count of bases not matched to a gene: 6. CDR3 loop: CASRPGQGRSGANVLTF. CDR3 coding DNA: TGTGCCAGCAGGCCGGGACAGGGCCGCTCTGGGGCCAACGTCCTGACTTTC.

This clonotype has ten or more counts. CDR3 region: CATALDAGAHNSPLHF. In DNA form, the CDR3 reads TGTGCCACGGCGCTTGATGCGGGGGCGCATAATTCACCCCTCCACTTT. This rearrangement joins TRBV15 to TRBJ1-6; D might be TRBD1 (6 bases). CDR3 length equals 16 residues. V gave up 9 bases and J gave up 5 bases, with 20 bases separating them. Looked up from germline, CDR1 is LNHNV and CDR2 is YYDKDF (reference sequence).

This clonotype showed up many times. The chain is built from TRBV12-5 and TRBJ2-1, with 10 bases identical to TRBD1. Germline V gene sequence: CDR1 LGHNT, CDR2 FRNRAP. This CDR3 spans 13 amino acids. Unmatched junction bases numbered 5, after V lost 9 bases and J lost 6 bases. This chain's CDR3 is CASRDRGRNEQFF. The CDR3 DNA reads TGTGCTAGCCGGGACAGGGGACGCAATGAGCAGTTCTTC. The variable domain in full, completed from reference TRBV12-5 and TRBJ2-1, reads DARVTQTPRHKVTEMGQEVTMRCQPILGHNTVFWYRQTMMQGLELLAYFRNRAPLDDSGMPKDRFSAEMPDATLATLKIQPSEPRDSAVYFCASRDRGRNEQFFGPGTRLTVL.